A single sample is the source of the 4 T cell receptor beta chains below, sequenced in a study of beta chain features in type 1 diabetes. Every bit of the isolated RNA underwent reverse transcription, so sequencing read expressed TCRB transcripts. Produced via immunoSEQ multiplex PCR; TCRdb's table is partial and in-frame only. Of 120,000 to 150,000 clones in the sample, 6.9% were seen once. The sequenced sample was central memory CD4+ T cells from blood. The receptors shown here come from a woman in her twenties or thirties in good health.

This clone was detected many times. The chain recombines TRBV4-2 with TRBJ2-3, with a weak D call TRBD1 (6 bases). V gave up 0 bases and J gave up 3 bases, with 10 bases separating them. Germline V gives CDR1 LGHNA, CDR2 YNFKEQ. The CDR3 sequence is 15 residues long. CDR3 residues: CASSQEQGRTDTQYF. The DNA of the CDR3 is TGTGCCAGCAGCCAAGAACAGGGTCGTACAGATACGCAGTATTTT.

The chain joins TRBV13 to TRBJ2-7; D may be TRBD1 (5 bases). This CDR3 comprises 14 residues. Germline-derived CDR1 and CDR2 are PRHDT and FYEKMQ (reference sequence). With 5 bases removed from V and 0 bases from J, the gap between germline ends came to 11 bases. Written as DNA, the CDR3 is TGTGCCAGCAGCCCCGACAGAAGCTCCTACGAGCAGTACTTC. Translating gives CASSPDRSSYEQYF. The full variable domain, with the rest looked up from reference TRBV13 and TRBJ2-7, is AAGVIQSPRHLIKEKRETATLKCYPIPRHDTVYWYQQGPGQDPQFLISFYEKMQSDKGSIPDRFSAQQFSDYHSELNMSSLELGDSALYFCASSPDRSSYEQYFGPGTRLTVT.

This clone was seen more than once but under ten times. The V and J genes are TRBV7-8 and TRBJ1-2; a possible D gene is TRBD1 (5 bases). Germline CDR1 and CDR2: SGHVS and FQNEAQ. The CDR3 spans 12 residues. Trimming removed 5 bases at V and 6 bases at J, with 10 bases between. The CDR3 coding sequence is TGTGCCAGCAGCCAGACAGCACATGGCTACACCTTC. Translated, it gives CASSQTAHGYTF.

The sample holds a few counts of this clone. Different DNA sequences within this sample yield the same CDR3. This chain joins TRBV7-6 and TRBJ2-5, with D unresolved. V lost 1 base and J 5 bases, leaving 11 bases between the germline ends. CDR3 size: 14 residues. Germline V gene data show CDR1 as SGHVS and CDR2 as FNYEAQ. The CDR3 nucleotides read TGTGCCAGCAGCTTAGGTGGTAGTCGGGAGACCCAGTACTTC. This codes for CASSLGGSRETQYF.